These 14 T cell receptor beta chains were sequenced from one sample in a study of CD8 T cells in ankylosing spondylitis. TCRdb fed the 5' RACE reads into MiXCR, producing one record per CDR3 protein. The top ten hold roughly 23% of the sample, which has 220,000 or so distinct CDR3 sequences, 10% seen once. Input material: blood, either unsorted or a sorted T cell fraction (not recorded which). These receptors originate from a male donor with ankylosing spondylitis or in good health (not recorded which).

A note on this clonotype: The conserved phenylalanine or tryptophan normally closing the CDR3 is absent here, so this likely arose from a read error. Here the CDR3 reads CASGLTTGISGGGEQFI. CDR3 in DNA: TGCGCCAGCGGCTTGACGACCGGGATTAGCGGGGGAGGTGAGCAGTTCATC. The J gene is TRBJ2-1, the V gene TRBV5-1, with TRBD2 identical over 9 bases. The CDR3 sequence is 17 residues long. In germline, CDR1 is SGHRS, CDR2 YFSETQ.

The chain uses TRBV5-1 and TRBJ2-5; 10 bases are a match to TRBD2. The germline CDR1 and CDR2 sequences are SGHRS and YFSETQ. CDR3 length: 16 amino acids. V dropped 0 bases and J dropped 1; count of bases not matched to a gene: 3. The CDR3 reads CASSLDPSGGQETQYF. For the CDR3, the DNA is TGCGCCAGCAGCTTGGACCCTAGCGGGGGCCAAGAGACCCAGTACTTC.

The chain uses TRBV28 and TRBJ1-2; 8 bases fit TRBD1. Germline-derived CDR1 and CDR2 are MDHEN and SYDVKM. This CDR3 is 17 amino acids long. V was clipped by 5 bases and J by 2 bases; unmatched bases: 13. CDR3 nucleotide sequence: TGTGCCAGCAGTGGCCGCGTTCGGACAGGGTGGAACTATGGCTACACCTTC. This encodes CASSGRVRTGWNYGYTF.

Many counts were recorded for this clonotype. The chain couples TRBV29-1 to TRBJ2-7; D call uncertain. Germline assignment: CDR1 SQVTM and CDR2 ANQGSEA. V dropped 0 bases and J dropped 6 bases, with 9 bases sitting between them. There are 12 residues in the CDR3. The CDR3 coding sequence is TGCAGCGTTGAAGAAGTGATGGGCGAGCAGTACTTC. Protein: CSVEEVMGEQYF.

This sequence joins TRBV28 and TRBJ2-2; TRBD1 matches 11 bases. The germline CDR1 and CDR2 sequences are MDHEN and SYDVKM. J was trimmed by 3 bases and V by 2 bases; bases with no gene match: 8. This CDR3 spans 18 amino acids. The CDR3 loop is CASSLLGQGARDTGELFF. For the CDR3, the DNA is TGTGCCAGCAGTTTACTAGGACAGGGGGCGCGGGACACCGGGGAGCTGTTTTTT.

This clonotype has at least ten counts. The chain has TRBV18 and TRBJ2-2; tentatively, D is TRBD1 or TRBD2 (6 bases each). This CDR3 contains 15 residues. Germline V gene data show CDR1 as KGHSH and CDR2 as LQKENI. Trimming shortened V by 5 bases and J by 4 bases, and 14 bases separated the two germline ends. DNA of the CDR3: TGTGCCAGCTCAACTACGGGGGCCGGCACCGGGGAGCTGTTTTTT. Its translation: CASSTTGAGTGELFF.

The CDR3 coding sequence is TGCGCCAGCAGCTTGGATTTAGCGGGGGACACAGATACGCAGTATTTT. As protein: CASSLDLAGDTDTQYF. The rearrangement uses TRBV5-1 and TRBJ2-3; TRBD2 aligns across 9 bases. The CDR3 has 16 amino acids. V gave up 0 bases and J gave up 2 bases; unmatched junction bases: 4. Germline CDR1 and CDR2: SGHRS and YFSETQ.

The genes are TRBV3-1 and TRBJ1-1; no clear D gene. The germline V gene has CDR1 LGHDT and CDR2 YNNKEL (reference sequence). The CDR3 consists of 13 residues. V shed 5 bases and J shed 4 bases, with 11 bases lying between them. CDR3 DNA sequence: TGTGCCAGCAGCACGAACCCAGGCACTGAAGCTTTCTTT. Its protein is CASSTNPGTEAFF.

This sequence joins TRBV24-1 and TRBJ2-1; D possibly corresponds to TRBD1 (6 bases). The germline gives CDR1 KGHDR, CDR2 SFDVKD. This CDR3 is 16 amino acids long. With 0 bases removed from V and 0 bases from J, the gap between germline ends came to 8 bases. The CDR3 DNA sequence: TGTGCCACCAGTGATTTGATGGGGGCCTCCTACAATGAGCAGTTCTTC. Translating it yields CATSDLMGASYNEQFF.

The chain couples TRBV19 to TRBJ2-5, with D possibly TRBD1 on 5 matching bases. The V and J ends lost 3 bases and 5 bases respectively, with 13 bases between them. This CDR3 comprises 14 residues. In germline, CDR1 is LNHDA, CDR2 SQIVND (reference sequence). CDR3 nucleotides: TGTGCCAGTAGTATGGGGCAGGGTTTGGAGACCCAGTACTTC. It encodes CASSMGQGLETQYF.

The genes are TRBV10-3 and TRBJ1-5; D uncertain. Per germline, CDR1 ENHRY and CDR2 SYGVKD. Trimming took off 0 bases at V and 0 bases at J, with 12 bases between the two ends. The CDR3 extends over 17 amino acids. CDR3 residues: CAISESSRADSNQPQHF. The CDR3 DNA reads as TGTGCCATCAGTGAGTCGAGTCGGGCCGATAGCAATCAGCCCCAGCATTTT.

This clonotype was counted many times. V is TRBV6-1 and J is TRBJ1-1; 8 nucleotides line up with TRBD1. J gave up 0 bases and V 5 bases, and 8 bases lay outside the gene matches. CDR3 length: 16 residues. The V gene's germline CDR1 is MNHNS and CDR2 SASEGT. CDR3 coding DNA: TGTGCCAGCAGTCCCACCCCGGACAGGGTGAACACTGAAGCTTTCTTT. Encoded protein: CASSPTPDRVNTEAFF.

J is TRBJ1-1 and V is TRBV7-2; TRBD1 might be the D (5 bases). From germline, CDR1 is SGHTA and CDR2 FQGNSA. CDR3 size: 15 residues. V was cut by 2 bases and J by 1 base, with 11 bases left in between. In DNA, the CDR3 is TGTGCCAGCAGCTTAATGGGGGGAGGGAACACTGAAGCTTTCTTT. Its translation is CASSLMGGGNTEAFF.

This clonotype was seen repeatedly, ten times or more. The V gene is TRBV20-1, the J gene TRBJ1-6; no reliable D call. CDR1 DFQATT and CDR2 SNEGSKA come from the germline V gene (reference sequence). The CDR3 is 14 amino acids. V shed 0 bases and J shed 5 bases, with 8 bases lying between them. In DNA form, the CDR3 reads TGCAGTGCTAGAGATGTCAGAAATAATTCACCCCTCCACTTT. Protein sequence: CSARDVRNNSPLHF.